This T cell receptor (beta chain) comes out of a study of T cell responses to AZD1222 COVID-19 vaccine. The wider study: Second doses were pooled across both intervals (about 4 or about 12 weeks).

Sequencing used immunoSEQ multiplex PCR; TCRdb keeps in-frame clones, though not all of them. The sample has more than 150,000 clones, over 80% seen once; the top ten hold 5% to 7%. This CDR3 has 15 amino acids. Trimming pared 5 bases from V and 5 bases from J, leaving 14 bases between. Germline CDR1 KGHDR, CDR2 SFDVKD. The sequence derives from an adult in good health. The chain couples TRBV24-1 to TRBJ2-2; maybe TRBD2 (5 bases). Sequences were derived from peripheral blood, sampled on day 0 of AZD1222 vaccination. CDR3 DNA sequence: TGTGCCACCAGTGCAGCGGACCTTAATACCGGGGAGCTGTTTTTT. It translates to CATSAADLNTGELFF.